The 27 T cell receptor beta chains in this list originate from one sample, sequenced in a study of blood T cell repertoires in COVID-19. The data were produced by immunoSEQ multiplex PCR, yet TCRdb's version contains in-frame clones alone and is incomplete. In the table there are 250,000 or so clones, about nine tenths of which are singletons. The sample comprised peripheral blood. These receptors were obtained from a woman aged 35 to 49 who had recovered from COVID-19.

Concerning this clone: A much larger clone sits a single nucleotide away, making a read error possible. The rearrangement uses TRBV7-3 and TRBJ2-6; D is ambiguous. This CDR3 has 13 amino acids. The V and J ends lost 3 bases and 3 bases respectively, with 3 bases between them. CDR1 is SGHTA and CDR2 is FQGTGA in the germline V gene. CDR3 protein: CASSFYGANVLTF. The CDR3 nucleotides read TGTGCCAGCAGCTTCTATGGGGCCAACGTCCTGACTTTC.

CDR3 protein: CASSQGLAGGAGELFF. CDR3 bases: TGTGCCAGCAGCCAAGGACTAGCGGGAGGGGCCGGGGAGCTGTTTTTT. The V and J genes are TRBV4-2 and TRBJ2-2; TRBD2 matches 14 bases. The germline V gene has CDR1 LGHNA and CDR2 YNFKEQ. This CDR3 contains 16 residues. Germline trimming cut 1 base from V and 6 bases from J; bases unmatched to any gene: 1.

The chain recombines TRBV19 with TRBJ2-5; D is undetermined. Trimming shortened V by 7 bases and J by 5 bases, and 14 bases separated the two germline ends. The length of the CDR3 is 13 residues. Germline values: CDR1 LNHDA, CDR2 SQIVND (reference sequence). The CDR3 DNA is TGTGCCAGTACCCAGACGGGTCTGGAGACCCAGTACTTC. Translation: CASTQTGLETQYF. The full variable domain, in which reference TRBV19 and TRBJ2-5 provide the parts outside the CDR3, is DGGITQSPKYLFRKEGQNVTLSCEQNLNHDAMYWYRQDPGQGLRLIYYSQIVNDFQKGDIAEGYSVSREKKESFPLTVTSAQKNPTAFYLCASTQTGLETQYFGPGTRLLVL.

This clone has only one observation. The V call is TRBV12-5, the J call TRBJ1-5, with a weak D call TRBD1 (5 bases). V lost 1 base to trimming and J lost 4 bases, with 11 bases between them. The CDR3 consists of 15 residues. Germline values: CDR1 LGHNT, CDR2 FRNRAP. The CDR3, as DNA: TGTGCTAGTGGTTTGGCGAGCGGGGGGAATCAGCCCCAGCATTTT. This sequence encodes CASGLASGGNQPQHF.

J is TRBJ2-4 and V is TRBV21-1; TRBD2, as called in the table, went unchecked against the DNA. TRBV21-1 is listed as a pseudogene. The CDR3 spans 14 residues. The CDR3 nucleotides are TGTGCCAGCTCCCTCTGGGAGTCCAAAAACATTCAGTACTTC. Protein: CASSLWESKNIQYF.

This chain joins TRBV24-1 and TRBJ2-3; D gene unclear. The CDR3 runs to 15 residues. Germline V gene sequence: CDR1 KGHDR, CDR2 SFDVKD. Trimming cost V 1 base and J 0 bases, with 7 bases left between them. The CDR3 sequence: CATSDFRSSTDTQYF. Here the CDR3 DNA reads TGTGCCACCAGTGATTTCCGTAGTAGCACAGATACGCAGTATTTT.

The chain joins TRBV15 to TRBJ2-1, with TRBD2 identical over 8 bases. The V segment lost 9 bases and the J segment 9 bases; nucleotides outside the gene matches: 10. Germline V gene sequence: CDR1 LNHNV, CDR2 YYDKDF (reference sequence). The CDR3 loop spans 13 amino acids. CDR3 nucleotides: TGTGCCACGGGGAGCGGGAGCGGGACTGAGCAGTTCTTC. Translation gives CATGSGSGTEQFF.

V usage is TRBV19 and J usage is TRBJ1-6, with 12 bases lining up with TRBD1. With 5 bases clipped from V and 4 bases from J, the junction kept 6 bases outside the gene matches. This CDR3 is 17 amino acids long. The germline V gene encodes CDR1 LNHDA and CDR2 SQIVND (reference sequence). The CDR3 DNA sequence: TGTGCCAGTAGTGACCGGGACAGGGGGCTTTATAATTCACCCCTCCACTTT. As protein: CASSDRDRGLYNSPLHF.

The chain has TRBV6-5 and TRBJ2-3, with 10 bases identical to TRBD2. V trimming: 5 bases; J trimming: 3 bases; junction bases outside the gene matches: 5. The CDR3 is 15 residues long. From germline, CDR1 is MNHEY and CDR2 SVGAGI. CDR3 bases: TGTGCCAGCAGTATGCTAGCGGGAGCGACAGATACGCAGTATTTT. Protein product: CASSMLAGATDTQYF.

J is TRBJ2-3 and V is TRBV27; the match to TRBD2 covers 7 bases. CDR3 size: 16 residues. Germline V gene data show CDR1 as MNHEY and CDR2 as SMNVEV (reference sequence). Losses at the gene ends were 2 bases for V and 3 bases for J; bases not matched to a gene: 8. CDR3 in amino acids: CASSLRGVGVTDTQYF. The CDR3 DNA is TGTGCCAGCAGTTTACGGGGGGTTGGGGTTACAGATACGCAGTATTTT.

The chain carries TRBV6-5 and TRBJ2-2, with D maybe TRBD2 (5 bases). The V gene's germline CDR1 is MNHEY and CDR2 SVGAGI. This CDR3 is 16 amino acids long. V lost 2 bases and J 8 bases, leaving 18 bases between the germline ends. This CDR3 is CASSYLGWEPGGELFF. CDR3 DNA: TGTGCCAGCAGTTACCTTGGATGGGAACCGGGAGGGGAGCTGTTTTTT.

V and J are TRBV28 and TRBJ2-1; 8 bases are shared with TRBD2. There are 12 residues in the CDR3. Germline-derived CDR1 and CDR2 are MDHEN and SYDVKM. V lost 3 bases and J lost 16; bases outside the gene matches: 8. In nucleotides, the CDR3 is TGTGCCAGCAGTTTCCGACTAGCGAGCCGTTTCTTC. This sequence encodes CASSFRLASRFF.

The chain couples TRBV28 to TRBJ2-7; 8 bases match TRBD1. From germline, CDR1 is MDHEN and CDR2 SYDVKM. This CDR3 contains 14 residues. V shed 8 bases, J shed 6 bases, and the junction held 12 bases outside the gene matches. The DNA of the CDR3 is TGTGCCAGCGGAAACAGGGGGAGTCGCGGCGAGCAGTACTTC. Amino acids: CASGNRGSRGEQYF. Filled out from reference TRBV28 and TRBJ2-7, the complete variable domain reads DVKVTQSSRYLVKRTGEKVFLECVQDMDHENMFWYRQDPGLGLRLIYFSYDVKMKEKGDIPEGYSVSREKKERFSLILESASTNQTSMYLCASGNRGSRGEQYFGPGTRLTVT.

This chain joins TRBV7-2 and TRBJ2-3, with 12 bases matching TRBD2. Germline V gene sequence: CDR1 SGHTA, CDR2 FQGNSA. Trimming took 4 bases from V and 2 from J; bases not matched to a gene: 10. There are 18 residues in the CDR3. CDR3 region: CASSSKNGLAGNTDTQYF. CDR3 DNA: TGTGCCAGCAGCTCGAAAAATGGACTAGCGGGGAACACAGATACGCAGTATTTT.

The V gene is TRBV7-8, the J gene TRBJ2-7; possible D gene TRBD2, 5 bases. The V gene's germline CDR1 is SGHVS and CDR2 FQNEAQ. The CDR3 spans 12 residues. The germline V and J ends were trimmed by 5 bases and 12 bases, with 17 bases remaining between them. The CDR3 DNA sequence: TGTGCCAGCAGCACTAGTTGGGCTCTGCCGTACTTC. Protein product: CASSTSWALPYF.

As concerns this clone: At one end the junction does not follow the germline gene, possibly because of a read error. V usage is TRBV19 and J usage is TRBJ1-2, with D perhaps matching TRBD1 (5 bases). CDR1 is LNHDA, CDR2 SQIVND, per germline (reference sequence). The CDR3 sequence is 14 residues long. The CDR3 loop is CASNRNGGIDGYTF. The CDR3, as DNA: TGTGCCAGCAACCGAAATGGGGGGATAGATGGCTATACCTTC.

The CDR3 DNA sequence: TGTGCCTGGTGGACTAGCGGGAGGGCCGGGGATGAGCAGTTCTTC. Translating gives CAWWTSGRAGDEQFF. The J gene is TRBJ2-1, the V gene TRBV30; 15 nucleotides match TRBD2. The CDR3 sequence is 15 residues long. In germline, CDR1 is GTSNPN, CDR2 SVGIG (reference sequence). Trimming at V came to 5 bases and at J to 8 bases, leaving 7 bases not matched to a gene.

The chain links TRBV28 to TRBJ2-2; possibly TRBD2 for D (5 bases). CDR3 length: 17 amino acids. CDR1 MDHEN and CDR2 SYDVKM come from the germline V gene. Trimming removed 7 bases from V and 3 bases from J, with 21 bases in between. This CDR3 is CASTYTRFGGYTGELFF. DNA of the CDR3: TGTGCCAGCACCTATACTAGATTTGGCGGTTACACCGGGGAGCTGTTTTTT.

This clone was observed a single time. The genes are TRBV24-1 and TRBJ2-2; 8 positions match TRBD1. The CDR3 runs to 22 residues. After removal of 6 bases from V and 3 bases from J, the junction contained 26 bases not matched to a gene. CDR1 is KGHDR and CDR2 is SFDVKD in the germline V gene. In nucleotides, the CDR3 is TGTGCCACCAGTCTTCCCCAATACGTTGAGGGACAGGTAAGGTTCGACACCGGGGAGCTGTTTTTT. Protein: CATSLPQYVEGQVRFDTGELFF.

This chain joins TRBV9 and TRBJ2-7, with D possibly TRBD2 on 6 matching bases. The CDR3 contains 14 residues. The germline V and J ends were trimmed by 4 bases and 3 bases, with 14 bases remaining between them. The germline gives CDR1 SGDLS, CDR2 YYNGEE. CDR3 sequence: CASSTGSSGYEQYF. DNA for the CDR3: TGTGCCAGCAGCACCGGGAGTAGCGGCTACGAGCAGTACTTC. Supplemented by reference TRBV9 and TRBJ2-7, the full variable domain reads DSGVTQTPKHLITATGQRVTLRCSPRSGDLSVYWYQQSLDQGLQFLIQYYNGEERAKGNILERFSAQQFPDLHSELNLSSLELGDSALYFCASSTGSSGYEQYFGPGTRLTVT.

The genes are TRBV11-2 and TRBJ2-7; 8 nucleotides align to TRBD1. The CDR3 totals 14 residues. Germline CDR1 reads SGHAT; CDR2 reads FQNNGV. The trim removed 5 bases at V and 2 bases at J, leaving 5 bases unmatched. The chain's CDR3 is CASSDTGGTYEQYF. The DNA of the CDR3 is TGTGCCAGCAGCGACACAGGGGGGACCTACGAGCAGTACTTC.

The V and J genes are TRBV27 and TRBJ2-5; 9 nucleotides line up with TRBD2. CDR1 and CDR2 (germline): MNHEY, SMNVEV (reference sequence). Germline trimming cut 4 bases from V and 1 base from J; bases unmatched to any gene: 4. This CDR3 has 15 residues. The DNA for the CDR3 is TGTGCCAGCAGTTCACCACTAGCGGGCCAAGAGACCCAGTACTTC. Its protein is CASSSPLAGQETQYF.

This clone was observed once. This rearrangement joins TRBV5-1 to TRBJ2-5, with a possible D match to TRBD1 (5 bases). V dropped 5 bases and J dropped 4 bases, with 18 bases sitting between them. Germline CDR1 is SGHRS and CDR2 is YFSETQ. This CDR3 comprises 15 residues. CDR3 nucleotides: TGCGCCAGCAGATCCGGCGACCTCCAGGGAGAGACCCAGTACTTC. Protein: CASRSGDLQGETQYF.

This clone was seen a single time. The V and J genes are TRBV6-6 and TRBJ2-2, with D hard to call. With 6 bases removed from V and 7 bases from J, the gap between germline ends came to 15 bases. Germline-derived CDR1 and CDR2 are MNHNY and SVGAGI (reference sequence). The CDR3 extends over 14 amino acids. In DNA, the CDR3 is TGTGCCAGCAGCCCCGCGGTGGTCAGCGGGGAGCTGTTTTTT. Protein: CASSPAVVSGELFF.

The V call is TRBV6-1, the J call TRBJ2-3; tentatively, D is TRBD1 (6 bases). The CDR3 loop spans 16 amino acids. Trimming left V 4 bases short and J 9 bases short, with 23 bases between. CDR1 is MNHNS, CDR2 SASEGT, per germline. CDR3 bases: TGTGCCAGCAGTGGGGGGCAGGGGACGGGGATCCACACGCAGTATTTT. Its protein product is CASSGGQGTGIHTQYF.

This clone was counted between two and nine times. The rearrangement links TRBV7-3 to TRBJ2-1; D unresolved. This CDR3 comprises 15 residues. V lost 2 bases and J lost 6, with 14 bases in between. Germline CDR1 SGHTA, CDR2 FQGTGA. The CDR3 nucleotides read TGTGCCAGCAGCTTATCGAGTCTAGTTGGCAATGAGCAGTTCTTC. Protein product: CASSLSSLVGNEQFF. Supplemented by reference TRBV7-3 and TRBJ2-1, the full variable domain reads GAGVSQTPSNKVTEKGKYVELRCDPISGHTALYWYRQSLGQGPEFLIYFQGTGAADDSGLPNDRFFAVRPEGSVSTLKIQRTERGDSAVYLCASSLSSLVGNEQFFGPGTRLTVL.

Concerning this clone itself: Different DNA sequences within this sample yield the same CDR3. The chain is built from TRBV28 and TRBJ2-7; 10 bases map to TRBD2. In germline, CDR1 is MDHEN, CDR2 SYDVKM. The CDR3 is 14 residues long. V shed 5 bases and J 3 bases; nucleotides not matched to a gene: 4. As DNA, the CDR3 is TGTGCCAGCAGTCTCGGGACTAGCGACTACGAGCAGTACTTC. The encoded protein is CASSLGTSDYEQYF.